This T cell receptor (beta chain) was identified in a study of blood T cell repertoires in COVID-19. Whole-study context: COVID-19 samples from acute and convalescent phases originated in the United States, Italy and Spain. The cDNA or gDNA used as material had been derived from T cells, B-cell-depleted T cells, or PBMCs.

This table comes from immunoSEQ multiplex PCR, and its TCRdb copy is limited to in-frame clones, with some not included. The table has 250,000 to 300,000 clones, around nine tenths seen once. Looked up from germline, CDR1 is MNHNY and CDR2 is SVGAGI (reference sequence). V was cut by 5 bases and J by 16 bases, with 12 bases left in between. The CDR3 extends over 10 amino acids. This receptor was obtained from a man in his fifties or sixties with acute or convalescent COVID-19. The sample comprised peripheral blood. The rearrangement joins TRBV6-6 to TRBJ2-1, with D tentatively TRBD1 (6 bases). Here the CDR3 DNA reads TGTGCCAGCAGTGGGGGCTCGGAATTCTTC. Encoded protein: CASSGGSEFF.